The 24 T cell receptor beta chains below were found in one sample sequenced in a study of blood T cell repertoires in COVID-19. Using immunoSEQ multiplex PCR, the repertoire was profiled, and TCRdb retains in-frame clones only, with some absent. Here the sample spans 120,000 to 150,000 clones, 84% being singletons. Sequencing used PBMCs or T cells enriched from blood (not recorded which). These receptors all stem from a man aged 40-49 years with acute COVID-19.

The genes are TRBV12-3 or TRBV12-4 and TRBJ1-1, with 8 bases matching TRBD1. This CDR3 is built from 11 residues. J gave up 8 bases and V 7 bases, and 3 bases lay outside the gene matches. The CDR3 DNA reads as TGTGCCAGCACGGACAGGGAGGAAGCTTTCTTT. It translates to CASTDREEAFF.

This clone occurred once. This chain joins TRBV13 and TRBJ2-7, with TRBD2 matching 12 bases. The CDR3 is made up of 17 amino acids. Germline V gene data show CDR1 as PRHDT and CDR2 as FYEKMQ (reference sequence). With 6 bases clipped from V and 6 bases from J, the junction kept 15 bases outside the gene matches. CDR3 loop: CASRTFDRLAGDGEQYF. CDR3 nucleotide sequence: TGTGCCAGCAGGACTTTCGACCGACTAGCGGGAGATGGCGAGCAGTACTTC.

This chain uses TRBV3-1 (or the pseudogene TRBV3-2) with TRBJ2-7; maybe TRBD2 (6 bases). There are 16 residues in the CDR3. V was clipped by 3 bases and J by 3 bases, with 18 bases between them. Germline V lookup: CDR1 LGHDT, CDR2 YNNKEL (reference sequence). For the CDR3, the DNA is TGTGCCAGCAGCCACCTCGTCGGAGGGAACAACTACGAGCAGTACTTC. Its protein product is CASSHLVGGNNYEQYF.

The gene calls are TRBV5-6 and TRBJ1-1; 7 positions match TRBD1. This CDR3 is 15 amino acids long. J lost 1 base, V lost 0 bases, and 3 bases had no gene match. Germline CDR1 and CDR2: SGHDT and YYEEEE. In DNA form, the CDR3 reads TGTGCCAGCAGCTTGGTTGCAGGGGGGAACACTGAAGCTTTCTTT. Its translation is CASSLVAGGNTEAFF.

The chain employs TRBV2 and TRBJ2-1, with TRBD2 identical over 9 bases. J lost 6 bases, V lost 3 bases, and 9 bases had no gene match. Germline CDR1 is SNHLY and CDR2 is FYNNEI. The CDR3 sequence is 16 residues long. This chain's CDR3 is CASSDPAGGAPNEQFF. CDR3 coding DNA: TGTGCCAGCAGTGATCCGGCGGGGGGGGCCCCCAATGAGCAGTTCTTC.

The CDR3 region has the DNA TGCGCCAGCTCCCAGTCAACTAATGAAAAACTGTTTTTT. It codes for CASSQSTNEKLFF. V is TRBV10-2 and J is TRBJ1-4; the D is unclear. V lost 8 bases and J lost 0, with 7 bases in between. Germline-derived CDR1 and CDR2 are WSHSY and SAAADI. The CDR3 has 13 residues.

CDR3 bases: TGCGCCAGCAGCCAAGATTTAAACAGGGCCCTTGGGAGCAATCAGCCCCAGCATTTT. It encodes CASSQDLNRALGSNQPQHF. The chain joins TRBV4-3 to TRBJ1-5; D perhaps matches TRBD1 (6 bases). The CDR3 covers 19 residues. V shed 0 bases and J shed 1 base, with 19 bases lying between them. CDR1 is LGHNA, CDR2 YSLEER, per germline.

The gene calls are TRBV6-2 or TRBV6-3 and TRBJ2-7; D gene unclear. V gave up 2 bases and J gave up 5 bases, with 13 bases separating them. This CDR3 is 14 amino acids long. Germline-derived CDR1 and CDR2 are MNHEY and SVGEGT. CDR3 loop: CASSYVRITDEQYF. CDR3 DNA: TGTGCCAGCAGTTACGTCAGGATAACCGACGAGCAGTACTTC.

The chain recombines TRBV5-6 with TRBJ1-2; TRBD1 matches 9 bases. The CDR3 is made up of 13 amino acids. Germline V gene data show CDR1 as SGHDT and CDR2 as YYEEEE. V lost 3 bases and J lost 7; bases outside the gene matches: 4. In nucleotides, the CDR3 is TGTGCCAGCAGCTGGGGGACAGGGAGTGGCTACACCTTC. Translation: CASSWGTGSGYTF.

CDR3 DNA sequence: TGTGCCAGTAGTGTAACAGGGGCCACTGAAGCTTTCTTT. Translated: CASSVTGATEAFF. The rearrangement links TRBV19 to TRBJ1-1; 7 positions match TRBD1. Germline CDR1 reads LNHDA; CDR2 reads SQIVND (reference sequence). With V trimmed by 5 bases and J by 4 bases, 4 bases remained unmatched. The CDR3 runs 13 residues. The entire variable domain, with the rest obtained from reference TRBV19 and TRBJ1-1, is as follows: DGGITQSPKYLFRKEGQNVTLSCEQNLNHDAMYWYRQDPGQGLRLIYYSQIVNDFQKGDIAEGYSVSREKKESFPLTVTSAQKNPTAFYLCASSVTGATEAFFGQGTRLTVV.

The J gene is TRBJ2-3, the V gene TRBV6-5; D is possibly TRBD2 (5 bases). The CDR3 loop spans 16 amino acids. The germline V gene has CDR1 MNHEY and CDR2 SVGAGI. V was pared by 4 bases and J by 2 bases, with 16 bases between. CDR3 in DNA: TGTGCCAGCAGTTCCTCCGACGGGGAGCTCACAGATACGCAGTATTTT. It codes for CASSSSDGELTDTQYF.

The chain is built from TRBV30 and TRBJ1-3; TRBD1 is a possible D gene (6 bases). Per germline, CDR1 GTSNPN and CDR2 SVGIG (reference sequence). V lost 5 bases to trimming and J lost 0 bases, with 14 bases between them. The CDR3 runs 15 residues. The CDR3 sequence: CAWGSRGNSGNTIYF. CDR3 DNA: TGTGCCTGGGGTAGCAGGGGCAACTCTGGAAACACCATATATTTT.

This CDR3 reads CASIPGQGEDSPLHF. The DNA of the CDR3 is TGTGCCAGCATTCCTGGGCAGGGGGAGGATTCACCCCTCCACTTT. This chain connects TRBV28 to TRBJ1-6; 7 bases agree with TRBD1. CDR3 size: 15 residues. V lost 7 bases, J lost 8 bases, and 11 bases stayed unmatched. Per the germline V gene, CDR1 is MDHEN and CDR2 is SYDVKM.

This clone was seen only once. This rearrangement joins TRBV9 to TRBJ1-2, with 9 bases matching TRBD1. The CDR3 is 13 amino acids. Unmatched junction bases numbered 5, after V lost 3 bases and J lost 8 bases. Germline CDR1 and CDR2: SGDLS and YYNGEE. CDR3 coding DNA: TGTGCCAGCAGCGCGGGACAGGGTTGGGGCTACACCTTC. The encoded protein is CASSAGQGWGYTF.

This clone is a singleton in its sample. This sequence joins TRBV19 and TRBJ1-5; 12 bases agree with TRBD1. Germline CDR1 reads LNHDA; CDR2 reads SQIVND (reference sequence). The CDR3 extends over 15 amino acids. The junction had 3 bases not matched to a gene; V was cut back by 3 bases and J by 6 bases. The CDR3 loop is CASSMGQGASQPQHF. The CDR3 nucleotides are TGTGCCAGTAGTATGGGACAGGGGGCTAGTCAGCCCCAGCATTTT. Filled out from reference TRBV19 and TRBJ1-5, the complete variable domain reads DGGITQSPKYLFRKEGQNVTLSCEQNLNHDAMYWYRQDPGQGLRLIYYSQIVNDFQKGDIAEGYSVSREKKESFPLTVTSAQKNPTAFYLCASSMGQGASQPQHFGDGTRLSIL.

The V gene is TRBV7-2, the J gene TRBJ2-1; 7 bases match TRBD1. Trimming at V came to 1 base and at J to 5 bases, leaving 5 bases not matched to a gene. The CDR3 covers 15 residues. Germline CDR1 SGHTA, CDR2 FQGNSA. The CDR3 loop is CASSLGGQMDNEQFF. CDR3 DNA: TGTGCCAGCAGCTTAGGGGGACAGATGGACAATGAGCAGTTCTTC. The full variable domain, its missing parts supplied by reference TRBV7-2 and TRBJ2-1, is GAGVSQSPSNKVTEKGKDVELRCDPISGHTALYWYRQSLGQGLEFLIYFQGNSAPDKSGLPSDRFSAERTGGSVSTLTIQRTQQEDSAVYLCASSLGGQMDNEQFFGPGTRLTVL.

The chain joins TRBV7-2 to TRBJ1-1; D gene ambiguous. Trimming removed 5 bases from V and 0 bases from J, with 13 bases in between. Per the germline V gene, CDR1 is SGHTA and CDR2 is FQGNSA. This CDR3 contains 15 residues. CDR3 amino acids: CASSRSGLVNTEAFF. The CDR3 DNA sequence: TGTGCCAGCAGCCGGTCGGGGTTAGTGAACACTGAAGCTTTCTTT. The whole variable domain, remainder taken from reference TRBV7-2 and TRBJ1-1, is GAGVSQSPSNKVTEKGKDVELRCDPISGHTALYWYRQSLGQGLEFLIYFQGNSAPDKSGLPSDRFSAERTGGSVSTLTIQRTQQEDSAVYLCASSRSGLVNTEAFFGQGTRLTVV.

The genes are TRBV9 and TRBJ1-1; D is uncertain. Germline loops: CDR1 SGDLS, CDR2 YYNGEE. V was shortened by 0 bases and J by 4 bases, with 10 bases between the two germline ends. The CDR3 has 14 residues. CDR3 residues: CASSVATGGTEAFF. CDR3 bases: TGTGCCAGCAGCGTAGCTACTGGTGGCACTGAAGCTTTCTTT. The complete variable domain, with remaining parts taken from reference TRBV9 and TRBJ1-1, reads DSGVTQTPKHLITATGQRVTLRCSPRSGDLSVYWYQQSLDQGLQFLIQYYNGEERAKGNILERFSAQQFPDLHSELNLSSLELGDSALYFCASSVATGGTEAFFGQGTRLTVV.

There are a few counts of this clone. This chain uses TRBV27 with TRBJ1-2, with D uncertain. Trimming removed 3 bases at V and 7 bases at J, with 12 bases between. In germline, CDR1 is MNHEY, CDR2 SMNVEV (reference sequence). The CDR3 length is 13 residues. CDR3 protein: CASSFLSDSGYTF. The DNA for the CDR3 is TGTGCCAGCAGTTTCTTGAGCGATTCTGGCTACACCTTC.

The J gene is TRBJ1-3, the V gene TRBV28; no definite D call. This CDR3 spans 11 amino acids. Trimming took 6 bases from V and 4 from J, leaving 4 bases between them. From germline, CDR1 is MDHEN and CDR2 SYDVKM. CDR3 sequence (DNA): TGTGCCAGCAGACAGGGAAACACCATATATTTT. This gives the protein CASRQGNTIYF.

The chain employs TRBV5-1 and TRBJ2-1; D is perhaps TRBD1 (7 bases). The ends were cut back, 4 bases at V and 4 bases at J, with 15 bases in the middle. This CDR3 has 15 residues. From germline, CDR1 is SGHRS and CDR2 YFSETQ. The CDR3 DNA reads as TGCGCCAGCAGCGCATCAGGGGGACTTTACAATGAGCAGTTCTTC. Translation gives CASSASGGLYNEQFF.

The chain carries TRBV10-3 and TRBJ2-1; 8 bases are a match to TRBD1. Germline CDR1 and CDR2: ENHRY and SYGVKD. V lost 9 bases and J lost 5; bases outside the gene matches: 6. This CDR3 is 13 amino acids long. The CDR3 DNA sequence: TGTGCCATTGGACAGGGACTTAACAATGAGCAGTTCTTC. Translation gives CAIGQGLNNEQFF.

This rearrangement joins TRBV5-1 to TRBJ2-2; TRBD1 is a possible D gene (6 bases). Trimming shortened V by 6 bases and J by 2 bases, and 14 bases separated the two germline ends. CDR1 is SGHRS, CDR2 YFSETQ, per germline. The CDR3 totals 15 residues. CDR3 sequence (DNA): TGCGCCAGCATGAGTGGGGGACAAAACACCGGGGAGCTGTTTTTT. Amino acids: CASMSGGQNTGELFF.

The CDR3 spells CASSEGEDNSPLHF. CDR3 bases: TGTGCCAGTAGTGAGGGAGAGGATAATTCACCCCTCCACTTT. The J gene is TRBJ1-6, the V gene TRBV19; D not resolved. V was clipped by 5 bases and J by 5 bases, with 10 bases between them. The germline V gene encodes CDR1 LNHDA and CDR2 SQIVND (reference sequence). The CDR3 runs to 14 residues.